This T cell receptor (beta chain) is drawn from a study of CD8+CD57+ T cells in acquired aplastic anemia. Study results and limitations: Overlap between patients and controls comprised some 31 CD8+ CDR3 sequences.

The CDR3 length is 11 residues. Per the germline V gene, CDR1 is SQVTM and CDR2 is ANQGSEA. Worth noting for this clonotype: Its antigen remains unidentified. A junction boundary mismatches the germline segment, possibly from a read error.

Genomic DNA acted as the template from which TCR beta VDJ combination and CDR3 sequence profiling were carried out. Via MiXCR, TCRdb re-called the reads, giving one row per CDR3 protein. Of about 42,000 distinct CDR3 sequences in the sample, 55% to 80% were seen once. The sequenced sample consisted of sorted CD4+, CD8+, or CD8+CD57+ T cells (not recorded which) from PBMCs. The clonotype originates from a human donor in good health, serving as a control. The J gene is TRBJ2-7, the V gene TRBV29-1; D remains ambiguous. CDR3 in DNA: TGCGCCGCGACCAAATTGTACGAACAGTACTTC. Translation: CAATKLYEQYF.